This TCR beta chain was recovered during a study of control samples from healthy donors and cancer patients. This CDR3 spans 11 amino acids. V lost 3 bases, J lost 9 bases, and 9 bases lay in between. Profiled with immunoSEQ multiplex PCR; TCRdb holds only in-frame clones, not every one. The data contain some 250,000 clones, around 79% of them seen just once; the ten biggest clones take up about 14%. The material sequenced was PBMCs. This receptor was taken from a woman aged 60-75 years with lung cancer. This rearrangement joins TRBV12-3 or TRBV12-4 to TRBJ2-7, with D possibly being TRBD2 (5 bases). CDR3 DNA sequence: TGTGCCAGCAGTTTTGCCGGGGTGCAGTACTTC. Its protein product is CASSFAGVQYF.